The clone carrying this T cell receptor beta chain appeared a few times. This record comes from a study of cytomegalovirus exposure and HLA in healthy donors. Trimming took off 4 bases at V and 0 bases at J, with 11 bases between the two ends. Germline CDR1 is SGHRS and CDR2 is YFSETQ. CDR3 length: 15 residues. It was with 60 Vbeta and 13 Jbeta primers that the PCR ran. Only in-frame clones appear in the TCRdb table, and some are missing; sequencing was by immunoSEQ multiplex PCR. The sample lists roughly 130,000 clones, approximately 80% occurring once. This sequence was found in a male donor in good health and CMV-seropositive. Sequenced: PBMCs. The chain links TRBV5-1 to TRBJ1-3; D is uncertain. CDR3 in amino acids: CASSPSGSSGNTIYF. DNA of the CDR3: TGCGCCAGCAGCCCATCAGGAAGCTCTGGAAACACCATATATTTT. Full variable domain (rest looked up from reference TRBV5-1 and TRBJ1-3): KAGVTQTPRYLIKTRGQQVTLSCSPISGHRSVSWYQQTPGQGLQFLFEYFSETQRNKGNFPGRFSGRQFSNSRSEMNVSTLELGDSALYLCASSPSGSSGNTIYFGEGSWLTVV.